A single sample is the source of the 21 T cell receptor beta chains below, sequenced in a study of T-cell memory formation after mild COVID-19. TCRdb independently ran MiXCR on the 5' RACE reads; one entry per CDR3 protein. The sample has around 27,000 distinct CDR3 sequences; less than 8% are singletons. The sample consisted of PBMCs or a T cell subset sorted from them (not recorded which). Receptors were obtained from an adult woman who had mild COVID-19 (a few samples of this study predate the infection). Cell type and time point are not known.

This clonotype was seen at least ten times. The CDR3 loop is CASSPRRGSGAKMNEQFF. CDR3 nucleotide sequence: TGTGCCAGCAGCCCCCGGCGGGGGAGCGGGGCCAAGATGAATGAGCAGTTCTTC. This chain joins TRBV7-2 and TRBJ2-1; 7 bases line up with TRBD2. The germline V gene has CDR1 SGHTA and CDR2 FQGNSA. This CDR3 region has 18 residues. After removal of 5 bases from V and 7 bases from J, the junction contained 20 bases not matched to a gene.

At least ten counts were recorded for this clonotype. This chain links TRBV7-9 with TRBJ2-7; 7 bases match TRBD2. Per the germline V gene, CDR1 is SEHNR and CDR2 is FQNEAQ (reference sequence). The CDR3 is made up of 15 amino acids. V lost 0 bases and J lost 7; bases outside the gene matches: 9. This chain's CDR3 is CASSLASAGAKEQYF. In DNA, the CDR3 is TGTGCCAGCAGCTTAGCGAGCGCGGGAGCTAAGGAGCAGTACTTC. Full variable domain (remainder filled in from reference TRBV7-9 and TRBJ2-7): DTGVSQNPRHKITKRGQNVTFRCDPISEHNRLYWYRQTLGQGPEFLTYFQNEAQLEKSRLLSDRFSAERPKGSFSTLEIQRTEQGDSAMYLCASSLASAGAKEQYFGPGTRLTVT.

This clonotype was recorded many times. The rearrangement links TRBV2 to TRBJ2-7; TRBD2 matches 10 bases. V shed 6 bases, J shed 0 bases, and the junction held 14 bases outside the gene matches. This CDR3 spans 18 amino acids. Looked up from germline, CDR1 is SNHLY and CDR2 is FYNNEI. The CDR3 DNA reads TGTGCCAGCAGAAGGGGACTAGCGATATCAGAGGGCTCCTACGAGCAGTACTTC. Translation: CASRRGLAISEGSYEQYF.

The table lists this clonotype with many counts. The rearrangement uses TRBV7-2 and TRBJ2-4; D is possibly TRBD2 (7 bases). The CDR3 has 16 amino acids. Germline V CDR1 and CDR2: SGHTA, FQGNSA. Trimming shortened V by 5 bases and J by 0 bases, and 14 bases separated the two germline ends. The CDR3 DNA reads TGTGCCAGCAGCCTCGGGGGCGGGAGAGCCAAAAACATTCAGTACTTC. As protein: CASSLGGGRAKNIQYF.

Many counts were recorded for this clonotype. The V and J genes are TRBV3-1 and TRBJ1-5; no firm D call. Germline V gene data show CDR1 as LGHDT and CDR2 as YNNKEL (reference sequence). V shed 3 bases and J shed 1 base, with 10 bases lying between them. The CDR3 is 15 amino acids. The CDR3, as DNA: TGTGCCAGCAGCCATGGTAGTGGGAGCAATCAGCCCCAGCATTTT. It translates to CASSHGSGSNQPQHF.

Many counts were recorded for this clonotype. The chain uses TRBV6-6 and TRBJ2-4; 14 positions match TRBD2. The junction had 5 bases not matched to a gene; V was cut back by 2 bases and J by 2 bases. Germline CDR1 and CDR2: MNHNY and SVGAGI (reference sequence). The CDR3 length is 18 residues. The CDR3 is CASSYATSGRASKNIQYF. The DNA of the CDR3 is TGTGCCAGCAGTTACGCGACTAGCGGGAGGGCCTCCAAAAACATTCAGTACTTC.

This clonotype showed up many times. This sequence joins TRBV6-6 and TRBJ2-7, with a possible D match to TRBD1 (6 bases). Germline assignment: CDR1 MNHNY and CDR2 SVGAGI (reference sequence). Deletions cut 6 bases from V and 3 bases from J, with 9 bases between. The CDR3 is made up of 12 amino acids. CDR3 protein: CASSPQGYEQYF. For the CDR3, the DNA is TGTGCCAGCAGCCCACAGGGCTACGAGCAGTACTTC.

There are many counts of this clonotype. The CDR3 DNA follows: TGCAGTGCTAGAGTTAGCGGGGGCCGAGACTGGAACACCGGGGAGCTGTTTTTT. The encoded protein is CSARVSGGRDWNTGELFF. The chain has TRBV20-1 and TRBJ2-2; 9 bases line up with TRBD2. The CDR3 totals 18 residues. Germline lookup yields CDR1 DFQATT and CDR2 SNEGSKA (reference sequence). The V gene end was trimmed by 1 base and the J gene end by 1 base; junction bases not matched to a gene: 10.

This clonotype appeared many times. The chain combines TRBV4-1 with TRBJ2-7, with unresolved D. The CDR3 is made up of 15 amino acids. V lost 4 bases, J lost 4 bases, and 17 bases lay in between. Germline assignment: CDR1 MGHRA and CDR2 YSYEKL. In nucleotides, the CDR3 is TGCGCCAGCAGCCCTTGGGCTGGGAAATCGTACGAGCAGTACTTC. Protein sequence: CASSPWAGKSYEQYF.

This clonotype was picked up many times. V usage is TRBV5-1 and J usage is TRBJ2-5, with D possibly matching TRBD1 (6 bases). The CDR3 contains 15 residues. Trimming left V 1 base short and J 2 bases short, with 12 bases between. Germline V gives CDR1 SGHRS, CDR2 YFSETQ. CDR3: CASSLPGRGQETQYF. Written as DNA, the CDR3 is TGCGCCAGCAGCTTGCCGGGAAGGGGGCAAGAGACCCAGTACTTC.

This clonotype was recorded many times. The chain uses TRBV12-3 or TRBV12-4 and TRBJ2-1; D is perhaps TRBD1 (5 bases). The CDR3 extends over 14 amino acids. V dropped 5 bases and J dropped 7 bases, with 15 bases sitting between them. The CDR3: CASSMRTGVNEQFF. Here the CDR3 DNA reads TGTGCCAGCAGTATGAGAACAGGCGTTAATGAGCAGTTCTTC.

This clonotype was detected ten times or more. The rearrangement uses TRBV6-5 and TRBJ2-2; 14 nucleotides align to TRBD2. V dropped 7 bases and J dropped 3; count of bases not matched to a gene: 4. The CDR3 sequence is 16 residues long. From germline, CDR1 is MNHEY and CDR2 SVGAGI. In nucleotides, the CDR3 is TGTGCCAGCACTAGACTAGCGGGAGGGTACACCGGGGAGCTGTTTTTT. Amino acids: CASTRLAGGYTGELFF.

In this sample, this clonotype turned up many times. The rearrangement links TRBV24-1 to TRBJ2-7; 8 nucleotides match TRBD1. This CDR3 spans 17 amino acids. Germline loops: CDR1 KGHDR, CDR2 SFDVKD. Trimming took 3 bases from V and 3 from J; bases not matched to a gene: 12. CDR3 in DNA: TGTGCCACCAGTGATGTGACAGGGGACCCGTTACTCTACGAGCAGTACTTC. This sequence encodes CATSDVTGDPLLYEQYF.

Many counts were recorded for this clonotype. This chain joins TRBV6-5 and TRBJ2-3; TRBD2 matches 11 bases. V was pared by 6 bases and J by 5 bases, with 7 bases of the junction left unmatched. Germline V CDR1 and CDR2: MNHEY, SVGAGI. The CDR3 has 15 residues. The DNA for the CDR3 is TGTGCCAGCAGAATAGCGGGAGGGCCTGGAGATACGCAGTATTTT. Translation: CASRIAGGPGDTQYF.

This clonotype was counted many times. CDR3: CASSPEGRHNEQFF. As DNA, the CDR3 is TGTGCCAGCAGCCCCGAGGGACGGCACAATGAGCAGTTCTTC. This sequence joins TRBV5-6 and TRBJ2-1; the D call may be TRBD1 or TRBD2 (5 bases each). This CDR3 is 14 amino acids long. Germline V gives CDR1 SGHDT, CDR2 YYEEEE. Deletions cut 4 bases from V and 5 bases from J, with 13 bases between.

This clonotype was picked up many times. The chain couples TRBV24-1 to TRBJ2-7; weak D call: TRBD1 (6 bases). The CDR3 length is 16 residues. The V gene's germline CDR1 is KGHDR and CDR2 SFDVKD. Trimming pared 4 bases from V and 0 bases from J, leaving 15 bases between. The CDR3 loop is CATSDPGQGNSYEQYF. In DNA form, the CDR3 reads TGTGCCACCAGTGACCCCGGGCAGGGGAACTCCTACGAGCAGTACTTC.

The rearrangement joins TRBV6-5 to TRBJ2-1, with D hard to call. CDR1 is MNHEY and CDR2 is SVGAGI in the germline V gene. Trimming stripped 5 bases from V and 5 bases from J, with 4 bases between. The CDR3 consists of 11 residues. DNA of the CDR3: TGTGCCAGCAGTCTTAACAATGAGCAGTTCTTC. Protein sequence: CASSLNNEQFF.

In this sample, this clonotype turned up many times. This rearrangement joins TRBV4-1 to TRBJ1-3, with D hard to call. Germline lookup yields CDR1 MGHRA and CDR2 YSYEKL. CDR3 size: 16 residues. Trimming removed 6 bases at V and 0 bases at J, with 15 bases between. CDR3 nucleotide sequence: TGCGCCAGCAGAGATCTCGGACGGAGCTCTGGAAACACCATATATTTT. Amino acid sequence: CASRDLGRSSGNTIYF.

This clonotype was counted many times. V is TRBV4-1 and J is TRBJ1-2; the D gene is possibly TRBD1 (5 bases). Trimming stripped 4 bases from V and 9 bases from J, with 18 bases between. The CDR3 consists of 14 residues. The germline gives CDR1 MGHRA, CDR2 YSYEKL. CDR3: CASSPGPATGSYTF. As DNA, the CDR3 is TGCGCCAGCAGCCCGGGGCCGGCGACTGGGAGCTACACCTTC.

J is TRBJ2-7 and V is TRBV24-1, with D unclear. V was shortened by 3 bases and J by 2 bases, with 22 bases between the two germline ends. The CDR3 totals 18 residues. CDR1 and CDR2 (germline): KGHDR, SFDVKD. CDR3 loop: CATSDLRVAEPAPYEQYF. CDR3 nucleotides: TGTGCCACCAGTGATCTCCGTGTGGCAGAGCCGGCTCCCTACGAGCAGTACTTC.

This clonotype was seen repeatedly, ten times or more. The rearrangement joins TRBV5-1 to TRBJ1-1; a possible D gene is TRBD1 (5 bases). V was clipped by 0 bases and J by 1 base, with 10 bases between them. Germline V CDR1 and CDR2: SGHRS, YFSETQ. The CDR3 sequence is 15 residues long. CDR3 amino acids: CASSLGSQGNTEAFF. The CDR3 DNA is TGCGCCAGCAGCTTGGGATCTCAGGGGAACACTGAAGCTTTCTTT.